This is a list of T cell receptor beta chains from one sample in a study of blood T cells in healthy people across ages. One entry per CDR3 protein results from TCRdb running MiXCR on the 5' RACE reads. There are approximately 800,000 distinct CDR3 sequences in the sample; 56% occur only once, and 20% to 30% lies in the top ten. The source material was blood. Every receptor here comes from a middle-aged man in good health. The CDR3 runs from the conserved cysteine through the conserved F or W. D genes are given only for firm matches. For some rows the clone size is stated as once, few or many, or as a class when expanded; others skip it.

TRBV27	TRBD2	TRBJ2-1	-	TGTGCCAGCAGTTCTGCTAGCGGAAACAATGAGCAGTTCTTC	CASSSASGNNEQFF
TRBV6-1	-	TRBJ2-5	-	TGTGCCAGCAGTGAATTTTCGGAGACCCAGTACTTC	CASSEFSETQYF
TRBV20-1	TRBD2	TRBJ2-7	-	TGCAGTGCTAGAGACCCGGGACTAGCTAAGGAGCAGTACTTC	CSARDPGLAKEQYF
TRBV20-1	TRBD1	TRBJ1-1	-	TGCAGTGCTAACTACAGGGGTTTGAGCACTGAAGCTTTCTTT	CSANYRGLSTEAFF
TRBV12-3/TRBV12-4	-	TRBJ2-3	-	TGTGCCGGCGCCTCGGCAGATACGCAGTATTTT	CAGASADTQYF
TRBV5-8	-	TRBJ2-7	once	TGTGCCAGCAGCTTGGATAACCCAGTCTACGAGCAGTACTTC	CASSLDNPVYEQYF
TRBV7-2	-	TRBJ2-3	-	TGTGCCAGCAAAAGGGACGGGATAGATATGCAGTATTTT	CASKRDGIDMQYF
TRBV10-3	-	TRBJ2-3	-	TGTGCCATCAGTGAGTCAGTCCACACAGATACGCAGTATTTT	CAISESVHTDTQYF
TRBV28	-	TRBJ2-5	-	TGTGCCAGCAGACCCCCCCTCTTGCCCGGGACCCAGTACTTC	CASRPPLLPGTQYF
TRBV28	TRBD1	TRBJ2-7	-	TGTGCCAGCAGAAGACAGGGGGCTCCTCTCGCCTACGAGCAGTACTTC	CASRRQGAPLAYEQYF
TRBV3-1	-	TRBJ2-3	-	TGTGCCAGCAGCCTAAAAGCCCAGGATACGCAGTATTTT	CASSLKAQDTQYF
TRBV12-3/TRBV12-4	-	TRBJ2-3	-	TGTGCCAGCAGTTACACAGGGAGAGATACGCAGTATTTT	CASSYTGRDTQYF
TRBV10-3	TRBD2	TRBJ2-3	-	TGTGCCATCAGTGAGTCGACGGGGACTAGTAGTACAGATACGCAGTATTTT	CAISESTGTSSTDTQYF
TRBV7-9	-	TRBJ1-1	-	TGTGCCAGCAGCTTAACAGCAGGGACAATCATGAACACTGAAGCTTTCTTT	CASSLTAGTIMNTEAFF
TRBV29-1	TRBD1	TRBJ2-7	-	TGCAGCGTCCTGGGACAGGGTAACTACGAGCAGTACTTC	CSVLGQGNYEQYF
TRBV28	-	TRBJ2-5	-	TGTGCCAGCAGACCCCAACAGGGGGGGAAAGAGACCCAGTACTTC	CASRPQQGGKETQYF
TRBV4-3	TRBD2	TRBJ2-1	-	TGCGCCAGCAGCCTCAGAACAGGGGGACTAGCGGGATCCTACAATGAGCAGTTCTTC	CASSLRTGGLAGSYNEQFF
TRBV7-9	-	TRBJ1-2	few	TGTGCCACCTTGGGGGAGTTTTCTGATGGCTACACCTTC	CATLGEFSDGYTF
TRBV7-7	-	TRBJ2-3	-	TGTGCCAGCAGCGCCAACAACATGGGGGATACGCAGTATTTT	CASSANNMGDTQYF